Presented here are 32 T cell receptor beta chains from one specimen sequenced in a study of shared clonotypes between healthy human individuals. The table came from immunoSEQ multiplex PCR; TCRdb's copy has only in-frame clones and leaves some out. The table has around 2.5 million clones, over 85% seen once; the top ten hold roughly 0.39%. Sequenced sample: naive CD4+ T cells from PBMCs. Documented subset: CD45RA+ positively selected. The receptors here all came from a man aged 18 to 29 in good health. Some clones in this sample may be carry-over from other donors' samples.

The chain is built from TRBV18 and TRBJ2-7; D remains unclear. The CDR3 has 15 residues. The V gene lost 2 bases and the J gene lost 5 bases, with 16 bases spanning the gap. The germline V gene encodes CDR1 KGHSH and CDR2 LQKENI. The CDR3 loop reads CASSPGQLPTHEQYF. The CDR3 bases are TGTGCCAGCTCACCAGGCCAGCTACCCACCCACGAGCAGTACTTC.

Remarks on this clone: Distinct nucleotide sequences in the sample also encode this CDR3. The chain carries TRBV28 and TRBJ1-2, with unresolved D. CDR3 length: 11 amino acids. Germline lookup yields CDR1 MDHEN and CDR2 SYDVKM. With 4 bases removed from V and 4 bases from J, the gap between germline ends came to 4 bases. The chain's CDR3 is CASSSFYGYTF. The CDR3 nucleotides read TGTGCCAGCAGTTCATTCTATGGCTACACCTTC.

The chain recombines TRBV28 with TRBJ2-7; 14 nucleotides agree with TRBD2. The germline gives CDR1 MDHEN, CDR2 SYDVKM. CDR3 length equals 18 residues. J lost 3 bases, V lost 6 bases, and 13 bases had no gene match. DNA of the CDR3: TGTGCCAGCAGCGAACCACTTACCGGACTAGCGGGAGGCTACGAGCAGTACTTC. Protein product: CASSEPLTGLAGGYEQYF.

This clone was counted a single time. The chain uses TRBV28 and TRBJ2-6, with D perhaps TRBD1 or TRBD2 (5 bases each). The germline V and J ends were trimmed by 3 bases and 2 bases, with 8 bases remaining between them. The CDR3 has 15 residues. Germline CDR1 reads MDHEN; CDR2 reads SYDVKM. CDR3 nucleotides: TGTGCCAGCAGTTTGATGGGGGCTGGGGCCAACGTCCTGACTTTC. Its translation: CASSLMGAGANVLTF.

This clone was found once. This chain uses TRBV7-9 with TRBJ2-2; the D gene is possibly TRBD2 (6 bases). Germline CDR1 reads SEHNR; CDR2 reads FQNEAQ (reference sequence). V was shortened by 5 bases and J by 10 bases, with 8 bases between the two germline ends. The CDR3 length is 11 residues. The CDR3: CASSGGLELFF. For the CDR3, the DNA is TGTGCCAGCAGCGGGGGGTTGGAGCTGTTTTTT.

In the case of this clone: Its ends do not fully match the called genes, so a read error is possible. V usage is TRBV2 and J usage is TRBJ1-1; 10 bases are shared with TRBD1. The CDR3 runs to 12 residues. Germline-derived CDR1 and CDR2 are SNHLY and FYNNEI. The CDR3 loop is CASSGDRGIVLF. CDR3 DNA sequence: TGTGCCAGCAGTGGGGACAGGGGAATCGTTCTCTTT.

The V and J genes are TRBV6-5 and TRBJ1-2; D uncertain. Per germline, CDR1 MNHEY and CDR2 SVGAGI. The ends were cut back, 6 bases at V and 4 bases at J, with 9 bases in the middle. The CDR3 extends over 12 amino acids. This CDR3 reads CASRSDGYGYTF. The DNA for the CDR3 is TGTGCCAGCAGATCAGACGGCTATGGCTACACCTTC.

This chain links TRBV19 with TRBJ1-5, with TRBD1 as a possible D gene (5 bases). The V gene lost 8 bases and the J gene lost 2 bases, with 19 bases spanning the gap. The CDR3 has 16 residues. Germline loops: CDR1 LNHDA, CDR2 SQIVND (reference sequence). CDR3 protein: CASLLGPRVGNQPQHF. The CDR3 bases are TGTGCCAGTTTATTGGGACCCCGTGTTGGCAATCAGCCCCAGCATTTT.

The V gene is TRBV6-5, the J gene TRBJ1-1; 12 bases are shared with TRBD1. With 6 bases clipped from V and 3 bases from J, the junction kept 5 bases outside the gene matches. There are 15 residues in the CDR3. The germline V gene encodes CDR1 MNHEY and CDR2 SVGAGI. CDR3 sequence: CASRPGQGADTEAFF. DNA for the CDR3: TGTGCCAGCAGGCCGGGACAGGGGGCGGACACTGAAGCTTTCTTT.

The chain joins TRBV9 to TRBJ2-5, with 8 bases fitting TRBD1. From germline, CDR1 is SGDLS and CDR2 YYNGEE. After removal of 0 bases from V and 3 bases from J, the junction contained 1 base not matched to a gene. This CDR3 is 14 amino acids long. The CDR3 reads CASSVGDRKETQYF. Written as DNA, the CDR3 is TGTGCCAGCAGCGTAGGGGACAGGAAAGAGACCCAGTACTTC. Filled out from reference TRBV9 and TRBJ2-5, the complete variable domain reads DSGVTQTPKHLITATGQRVTLRCSPRSGDLSVYWYQQSLDQGLQFLIQYYNGEERAKGNILERFSAQQFPDLHSELNLSSLELGDSALYFCASSVGDRKETQYFGPGTRLLVL.

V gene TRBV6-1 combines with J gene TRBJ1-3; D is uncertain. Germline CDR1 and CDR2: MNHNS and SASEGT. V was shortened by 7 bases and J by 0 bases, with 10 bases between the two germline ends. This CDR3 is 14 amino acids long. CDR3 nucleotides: TGTGCCAGCACCAGGACGCACTCTGGAAACACCATATATTTT. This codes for CASTRTHSGNTIYF.

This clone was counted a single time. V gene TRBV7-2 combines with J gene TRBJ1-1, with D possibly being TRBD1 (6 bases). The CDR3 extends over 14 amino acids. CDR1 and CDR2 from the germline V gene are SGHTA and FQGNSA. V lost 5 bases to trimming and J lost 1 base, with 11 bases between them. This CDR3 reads CASSLGQKNTEAFF. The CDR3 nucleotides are TGTGCCAGCAGCCTAGGACAGAAGAACACTGAAGCTTTCTTT.

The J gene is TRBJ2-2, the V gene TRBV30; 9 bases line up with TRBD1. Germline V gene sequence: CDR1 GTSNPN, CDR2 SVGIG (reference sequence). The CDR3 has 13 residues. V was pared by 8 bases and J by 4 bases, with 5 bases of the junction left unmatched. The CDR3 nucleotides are TGTGCCCGGACAGGGGAAAGCACCGGGGAGCTGTTTTTT. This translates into CARTGESTGELFF. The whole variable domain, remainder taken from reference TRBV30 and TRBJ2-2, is SQTIHQWPATLVQPVGSPLSLECTVEGTSNPNLYWYRQAAGRGLQLLFYSVGIGQISSEVPQNLSASRPQDRQFILSSKKLLLSDSGFYLCARTGESTGELFFGEGSRLTVL.

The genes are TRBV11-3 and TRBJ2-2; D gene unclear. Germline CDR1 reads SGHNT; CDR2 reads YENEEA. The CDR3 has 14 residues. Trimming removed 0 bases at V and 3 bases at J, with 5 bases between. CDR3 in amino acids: CASSLDSYTGELFF. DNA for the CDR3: TGTGCCAGCAGCTTAGACAGTTACACCGGGGAGCTGTTTTTT.

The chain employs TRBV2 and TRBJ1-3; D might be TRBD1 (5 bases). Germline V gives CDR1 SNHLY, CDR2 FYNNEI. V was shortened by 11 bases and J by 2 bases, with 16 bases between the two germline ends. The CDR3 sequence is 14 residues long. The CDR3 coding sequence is TGTGCCTCGTCCAGGGAAGGTGCTGGAAACACCATATATTTT. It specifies CASSREGAGNTIYF.

As DNA, the CDR3 is TGTGCCAGCAGTCCGGGAGCCCAATTTGGCGGGGAGCTGTTTTTT. Its protein is CASSPGAQFGGELFF. The genes are TRBV21-1 and TRBJ2-2; the table calls TRBD2, which could not be checked here. TRBV21-1 is tagged as a pseudogene. This CDR3 contains 15 residues.

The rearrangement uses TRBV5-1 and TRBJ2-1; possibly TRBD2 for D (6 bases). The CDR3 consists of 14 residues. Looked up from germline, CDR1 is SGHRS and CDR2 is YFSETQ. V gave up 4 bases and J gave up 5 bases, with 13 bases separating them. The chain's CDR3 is CASSRGLPDNEQFF. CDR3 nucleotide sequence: TGCGCCAGCAGCCGAGGACTACCGGACAATGAGCAGTTCTTC.

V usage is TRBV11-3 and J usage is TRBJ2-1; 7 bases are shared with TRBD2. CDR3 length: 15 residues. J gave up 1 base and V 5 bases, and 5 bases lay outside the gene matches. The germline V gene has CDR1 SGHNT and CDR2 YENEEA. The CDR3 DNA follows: TGTGCCAGCAGCCCTAGCGGAGGATCCTACAATGAGCAGTTCTTC. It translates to CASSPSGGSYNEQFF.

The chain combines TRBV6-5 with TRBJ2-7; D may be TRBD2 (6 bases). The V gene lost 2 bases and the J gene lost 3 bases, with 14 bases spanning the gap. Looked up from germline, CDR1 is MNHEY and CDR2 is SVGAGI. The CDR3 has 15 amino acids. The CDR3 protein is CASSYGRPGVYEQYF. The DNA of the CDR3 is TGTGCCAGCAGTTACGGGAGACCGGGGGTCTACGAGCAGTACTTC.

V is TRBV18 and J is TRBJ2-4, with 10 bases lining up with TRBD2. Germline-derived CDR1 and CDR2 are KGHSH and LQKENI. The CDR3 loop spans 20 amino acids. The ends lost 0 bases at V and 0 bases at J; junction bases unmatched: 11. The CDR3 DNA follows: TGTGCCAGCTCACCACCTGGACTAGCGGAGGACTCTTTAGCCAAAAACATTCAGTACTTC. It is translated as CASSPPGLAEDSLAKNIQYF.

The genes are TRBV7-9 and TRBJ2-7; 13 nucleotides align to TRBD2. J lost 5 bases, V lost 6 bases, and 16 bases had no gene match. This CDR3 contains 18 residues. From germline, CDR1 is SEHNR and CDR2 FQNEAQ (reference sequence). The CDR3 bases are TGTGCCAGCAGGGCGTCTAGGGTTTCGACTAGCGGGAGGAACGAGCAGTACTTC. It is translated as CASRASRVSTSGRNEQYF.

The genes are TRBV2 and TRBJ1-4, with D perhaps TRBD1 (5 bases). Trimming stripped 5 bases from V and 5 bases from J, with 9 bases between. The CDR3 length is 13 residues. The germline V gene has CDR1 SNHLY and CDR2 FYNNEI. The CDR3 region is CASSYRGNEKLFF. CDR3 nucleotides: TGTGCCAGCAGTTACCGGGGGAATGAAAAACTGTTTTTT.

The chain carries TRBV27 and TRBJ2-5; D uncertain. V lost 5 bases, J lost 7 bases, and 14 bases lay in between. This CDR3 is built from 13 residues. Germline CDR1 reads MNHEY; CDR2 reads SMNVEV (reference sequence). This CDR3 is CASSDRPLGTQYF. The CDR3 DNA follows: TGTGCCAGCAGTGATAGGCCCCTCGGGACCCAGTACTTC.

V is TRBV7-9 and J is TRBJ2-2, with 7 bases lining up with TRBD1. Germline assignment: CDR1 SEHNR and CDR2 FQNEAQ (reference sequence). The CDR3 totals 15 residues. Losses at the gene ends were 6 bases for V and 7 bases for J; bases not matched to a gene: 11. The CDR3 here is CASSQARGLGGELFF. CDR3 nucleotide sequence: TGTGCCAGCAGTCAGGCGAGGGGGCTTGGCGGGGAGCTGTTTTTT.

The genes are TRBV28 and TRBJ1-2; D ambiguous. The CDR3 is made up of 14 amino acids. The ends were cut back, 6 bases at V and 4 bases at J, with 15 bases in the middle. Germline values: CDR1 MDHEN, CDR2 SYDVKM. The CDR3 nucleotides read TGTGCCAGCAGCCCCGGACGGATTCCCTATGGCTACACCTTC. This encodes CASSPGRIPYGYTF.

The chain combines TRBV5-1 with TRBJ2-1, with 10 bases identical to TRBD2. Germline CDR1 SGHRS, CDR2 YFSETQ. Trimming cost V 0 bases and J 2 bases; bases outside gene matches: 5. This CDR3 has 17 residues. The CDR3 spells CASSLVTSGDTYNEQFF. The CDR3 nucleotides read TGCGCCAGCAGCTTGGTTACTAGCGGGGATACCTACAATGAGCAGTTCTTC.

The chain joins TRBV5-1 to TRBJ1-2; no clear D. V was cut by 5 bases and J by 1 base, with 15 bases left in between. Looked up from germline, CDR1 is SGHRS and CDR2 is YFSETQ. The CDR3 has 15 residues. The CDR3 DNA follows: TGCGCCAGCAGTTCTGACCCAACCCATAACTATGGCTACACCTTC. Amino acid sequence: CASSSDPTHNYGYTF.

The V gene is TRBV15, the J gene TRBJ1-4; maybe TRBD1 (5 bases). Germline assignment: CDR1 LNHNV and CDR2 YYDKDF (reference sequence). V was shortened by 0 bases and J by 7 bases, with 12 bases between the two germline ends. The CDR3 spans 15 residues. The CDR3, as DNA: TGTGCCACCAGCAGAGATTCCAGGGTTCGTGAAAAACTGTTTTTT. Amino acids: CATSRDSRVREKLFF.

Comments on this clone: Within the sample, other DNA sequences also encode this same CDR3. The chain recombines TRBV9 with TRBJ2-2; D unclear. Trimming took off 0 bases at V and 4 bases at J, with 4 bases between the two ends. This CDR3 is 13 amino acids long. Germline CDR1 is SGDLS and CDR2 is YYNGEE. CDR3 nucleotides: TGTGCCAGCAGCGTAGCATCCACCGGGGAGCTGTTTTTT. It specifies CASSVASTGELFF.

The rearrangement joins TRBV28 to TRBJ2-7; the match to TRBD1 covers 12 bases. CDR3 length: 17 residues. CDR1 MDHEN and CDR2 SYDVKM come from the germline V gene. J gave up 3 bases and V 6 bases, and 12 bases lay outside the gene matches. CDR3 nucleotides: TGTGCCAGCAGACCACATAGGGGGACAGGGGGCGACTACGAGCAGTACTTC. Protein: CASRPHRGTGGDYEQYF. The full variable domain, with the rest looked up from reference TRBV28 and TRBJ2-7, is DVKVTQSSRYLVKRTGEKVFLECVQDMDHENMFWYRQDPGLGLRLIYFSYDVKMKEKGDIPEGYSVSREKKERFSLILESASTNQTSMYLCASRPHRGTGGDYEQYFGPGTRLTVT.

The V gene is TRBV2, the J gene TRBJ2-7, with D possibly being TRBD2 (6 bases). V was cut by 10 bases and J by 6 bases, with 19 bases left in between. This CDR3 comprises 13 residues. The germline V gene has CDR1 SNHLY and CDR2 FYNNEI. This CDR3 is CATGGFKGGEQYF. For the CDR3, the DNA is TGTGCCACCGGGGGTTTCAAGGGAGGCGAGCAGTACTTC.

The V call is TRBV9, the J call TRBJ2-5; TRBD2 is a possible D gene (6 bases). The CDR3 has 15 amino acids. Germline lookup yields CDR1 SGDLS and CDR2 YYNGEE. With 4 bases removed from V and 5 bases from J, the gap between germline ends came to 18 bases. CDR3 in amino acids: CASSFRDFPKETQYF. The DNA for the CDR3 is TGTGCCAGCAGCTTTCGGGACTTCCCCAAGGAGACCCAGTACTTC.